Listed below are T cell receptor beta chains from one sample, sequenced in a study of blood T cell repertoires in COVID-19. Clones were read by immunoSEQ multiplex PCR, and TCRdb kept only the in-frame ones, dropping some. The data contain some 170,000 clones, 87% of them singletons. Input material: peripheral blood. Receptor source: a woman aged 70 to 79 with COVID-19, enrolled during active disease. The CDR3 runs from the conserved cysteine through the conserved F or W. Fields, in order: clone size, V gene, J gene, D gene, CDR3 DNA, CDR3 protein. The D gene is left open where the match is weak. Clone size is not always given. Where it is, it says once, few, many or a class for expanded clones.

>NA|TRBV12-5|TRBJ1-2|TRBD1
TGTGCTAGTGGTTTGGTCTCCGGGACAGGGATCTATGGCTACACCTTC
CASGLVSGTGIYGYTF
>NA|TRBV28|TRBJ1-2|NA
TGTGCCAGCAGTTTGGGGGGGGCTGTTCCCTATGGCTACACCTTC
CASSLGGAVPYGYTF
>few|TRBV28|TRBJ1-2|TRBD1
TGTGCCAGCAGTATTCCGGGACAGGGGATCGGCTACACCTTC
CASSIPGQGIGYTF
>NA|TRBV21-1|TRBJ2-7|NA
TGTGCCAGCAGCAGTAAGCGGGAGGCGGTCGAGCAGTACTTC
CASSSKREAVEQYF
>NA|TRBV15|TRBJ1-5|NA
TGTGCCACCAGCAGAGTCTACGATCAGCCCCAGCATTTT
CATSRVYDQPQHF
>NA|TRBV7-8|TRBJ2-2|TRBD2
TGTGCCAGCAGCTTAATTCGGGGGAGGGCCGGGACCGGGGAGCTGTTTTTT
CASSLIRGRAGTGELFF
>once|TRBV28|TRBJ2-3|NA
TGTGCCAGCAGTTCCCTCGGGGGGCCGGGCACAGATACGCAGTATTTT
CASSSLGGPGTDTQYF
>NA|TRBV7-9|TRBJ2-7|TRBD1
TGTGCCGGAAATCAGGGGGCCGGCTACGAGCAGTACTTC
CAGNQGAGYEQYF
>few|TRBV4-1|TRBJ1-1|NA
TGCGCCAGCAGCCAAGAAGGAGTTTGGACTGAAGCTTTCTTT
CASSQEGVWTEAFF
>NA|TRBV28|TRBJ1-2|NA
TGTGCCAGCAGTTTACACAGGAGGGGTGGCTACACCTTC
CASSLHRRGGYTF
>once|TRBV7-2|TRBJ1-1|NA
TGTGCCAGCAGTCCTCCGGGAATTGCCACTGAAGCTTTCTTT
CASSPPGIATEAFF
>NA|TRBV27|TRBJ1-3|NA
TGTGCCAGCAGTTCCTACAGGGTACTCTCTGGAAACACCATATATTTT
CASSSYRVLSGNTIYF
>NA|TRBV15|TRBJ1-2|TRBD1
TGTGCCACCAGCAGAGATCCGGGACAGGGAACCTATGGCTACACCTTC
CATSRDPGQGTYGYTF
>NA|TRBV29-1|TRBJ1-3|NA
TGCAGCGTTGAGGTCAGCTCTGGAAACACCATATATTTT
CSVEVSSGNTIYF
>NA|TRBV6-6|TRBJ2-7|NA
TGTGCCAGCATGTTATCTTCCTCCTACGAGCAGTACTTC
CASMLSSSYEQYF
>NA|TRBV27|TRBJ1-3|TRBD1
TGTGCCAGCAGTTCCCCCAGGGGGAGGAAATATTTT
CASSSPRGRKYF
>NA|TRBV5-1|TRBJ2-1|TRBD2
TGCGCCAGCAGCTTGGTCCCTAGCGGGATAAATGAGCAGTTCTTC
CASSLVPSGINEQFF
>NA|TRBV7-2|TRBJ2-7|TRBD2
TGTGCCAGCAGCTCACTACCGGGACTAGCGGGTGGCGAGCAGTACTTC
CASSSLPGLAGGEQYF
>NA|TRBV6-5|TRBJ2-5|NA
TGTGCCAGCAGTTACTCGATTGCGGGCGTACAAGAGACCCAGTACTTC
CASSYSIAGVQETQYF
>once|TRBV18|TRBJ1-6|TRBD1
TGTGCCAGCTCACCGGAGACAGGGGGCAATTCACCCCTCCACTTT
CASSPETGGNSPLHF
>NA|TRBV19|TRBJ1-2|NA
TGTGCCAGTAGTTATACCATGTACGGGAGGACGGCGATCCACTATGGCTACACCTTC
CASSYTMYGRTAIHYGYTF
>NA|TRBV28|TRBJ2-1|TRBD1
TGTGCCAGTTGGACAGGGAGCTCCTACAATGAGCAGTTCTTC
CASWTGSSYNEQFF
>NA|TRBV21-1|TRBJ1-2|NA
TGTGCCAGCAGCAAAGGGGCGGGGCTCTATGGCTACACCTTC
CASSKGAGLYGYTF
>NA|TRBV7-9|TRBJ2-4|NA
TGTGCCAGCAGCTCCGGCAGGGGAAGGAACATTCAGTACTTC
CASSSGRGRNIQYF
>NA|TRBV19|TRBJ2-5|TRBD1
TGTGCCAGTAGTGGACAGGGCACGGAGACCCAGTACTTC
CASSGQGTETQYF
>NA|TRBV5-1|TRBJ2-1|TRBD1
TGCGCCAGCAGCTTGGCCTACGGGACAGGGCTGGATGAGCAGTTCTTC
CASSLAYGTGLDEQFF